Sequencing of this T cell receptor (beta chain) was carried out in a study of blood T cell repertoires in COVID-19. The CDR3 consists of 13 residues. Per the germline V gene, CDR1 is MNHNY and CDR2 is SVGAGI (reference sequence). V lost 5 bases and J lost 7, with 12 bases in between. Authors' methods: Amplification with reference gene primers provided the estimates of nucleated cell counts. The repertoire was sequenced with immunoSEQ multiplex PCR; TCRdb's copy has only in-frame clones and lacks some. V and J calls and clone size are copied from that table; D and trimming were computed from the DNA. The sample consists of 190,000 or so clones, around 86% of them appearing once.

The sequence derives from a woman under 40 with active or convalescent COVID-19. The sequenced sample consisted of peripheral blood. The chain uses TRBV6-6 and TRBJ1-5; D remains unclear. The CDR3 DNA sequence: TGTGCCAGCAGTATAGCAAGTAAACAGCCCCAGCATTTT. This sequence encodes CASSIASKQPQHF.